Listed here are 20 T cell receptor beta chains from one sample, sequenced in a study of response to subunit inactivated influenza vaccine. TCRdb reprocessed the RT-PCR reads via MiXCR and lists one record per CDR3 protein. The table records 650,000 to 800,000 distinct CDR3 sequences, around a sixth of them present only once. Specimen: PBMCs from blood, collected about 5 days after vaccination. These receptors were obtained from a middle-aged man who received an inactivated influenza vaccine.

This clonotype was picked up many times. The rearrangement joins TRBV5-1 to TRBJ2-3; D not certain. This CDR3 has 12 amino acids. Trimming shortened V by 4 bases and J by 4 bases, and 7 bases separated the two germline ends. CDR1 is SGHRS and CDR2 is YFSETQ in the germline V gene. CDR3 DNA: TGCGCCAGCAGCCCAGGCCCAGATACGCAGTATTTT. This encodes CASSPGPDTQYF.

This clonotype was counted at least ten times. The CDR3 is CASSSRNTEAFF. CDR3 DNA sequence: TGTGCCAGCAGCTCCAGAAACACTGAAGCTTTCTTT. The gene calls are TRBV6-2 or TRBV6-3 and TRBJ1-1; D unresolved. Germline CDR1 and CDR2: MNHEY and SVGEGT. V lost 6 bases to trimming and J lost 2 bases, with 7 bases between them. This CDR3 has 12 residues.

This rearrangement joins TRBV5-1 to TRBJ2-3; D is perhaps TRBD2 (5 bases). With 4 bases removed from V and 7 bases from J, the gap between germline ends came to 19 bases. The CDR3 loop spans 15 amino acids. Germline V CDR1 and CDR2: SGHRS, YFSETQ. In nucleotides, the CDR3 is TGCGCCAGCAGCAAAGGACTGGATCTAAGGAATACGCAGTATTTT. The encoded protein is CASSKGLDLRNTQYF.

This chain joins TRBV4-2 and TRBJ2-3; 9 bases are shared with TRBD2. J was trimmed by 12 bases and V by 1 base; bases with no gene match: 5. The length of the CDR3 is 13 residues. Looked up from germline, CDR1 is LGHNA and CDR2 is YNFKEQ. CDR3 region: CASSQGGLAGQYF. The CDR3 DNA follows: TGTGCCAGCAGCCAAGGCGGCCTAGCGGGACAGTATTTT.

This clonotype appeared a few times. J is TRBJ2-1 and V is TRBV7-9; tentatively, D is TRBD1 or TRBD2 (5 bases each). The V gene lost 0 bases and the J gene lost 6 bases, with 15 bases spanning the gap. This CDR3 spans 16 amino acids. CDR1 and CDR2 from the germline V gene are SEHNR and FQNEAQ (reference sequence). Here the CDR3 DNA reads TGTGCCAGCAGCTTAGCAGAGGGGATACCCCTCAATGAGCAGTTCTTC. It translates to CASSLAEGIPLNEQFF.

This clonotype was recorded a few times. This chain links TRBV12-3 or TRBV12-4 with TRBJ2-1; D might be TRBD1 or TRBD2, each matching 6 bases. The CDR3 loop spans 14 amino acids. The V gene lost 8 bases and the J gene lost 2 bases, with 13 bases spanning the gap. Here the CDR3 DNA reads TGTGCCAGCGTGCGCGGGACAACCTACAATGAGCAGTTCTTC. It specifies CASVRGTTYNEQFF.

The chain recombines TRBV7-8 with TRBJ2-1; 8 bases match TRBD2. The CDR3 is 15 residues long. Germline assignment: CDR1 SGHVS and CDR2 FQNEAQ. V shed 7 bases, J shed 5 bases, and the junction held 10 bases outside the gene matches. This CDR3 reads CASKGGLGDNNEQFF. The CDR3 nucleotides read TGTGCCAGCAAGGGGGGACTAGGGGATAACAATGAGCAGTTCTTC.

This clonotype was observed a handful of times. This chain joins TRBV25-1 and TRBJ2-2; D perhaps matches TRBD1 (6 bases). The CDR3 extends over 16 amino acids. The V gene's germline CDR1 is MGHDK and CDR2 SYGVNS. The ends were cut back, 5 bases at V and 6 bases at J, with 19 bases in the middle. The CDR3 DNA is TGTGCCAGCAGTTCCCCAGGGGAATCAAGCGCCGGGGAGCTGTTTTTT. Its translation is CASSSPGESSAGELFF. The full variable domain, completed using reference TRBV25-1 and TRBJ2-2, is EADIYQTPRYLVIGTGKKITLECSQTMGHDKMYWYQQDPGMELHLIHYSYGVNSTEKGDLSSESTVSRIRTEHFPLTLESARPSHTSQYLCASSSPGESSAGELFFGEGSRLTVL.

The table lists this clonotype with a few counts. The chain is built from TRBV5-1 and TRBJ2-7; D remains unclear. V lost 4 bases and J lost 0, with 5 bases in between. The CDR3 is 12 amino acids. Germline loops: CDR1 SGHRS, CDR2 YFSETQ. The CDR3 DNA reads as TGCGCCAGCAGCATGAGCTCCTACGAGCAGTACTTC. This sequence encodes CASSMSSYEQYF.

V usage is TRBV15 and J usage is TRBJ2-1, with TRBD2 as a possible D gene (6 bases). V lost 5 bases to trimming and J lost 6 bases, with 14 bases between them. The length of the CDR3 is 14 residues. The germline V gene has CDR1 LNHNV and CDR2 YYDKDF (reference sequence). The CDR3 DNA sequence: TGTGCCACCAGCGACTGGACTATTGGCAATGAGCAGTTCTTC. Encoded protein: CATSDWTIGNEQFF. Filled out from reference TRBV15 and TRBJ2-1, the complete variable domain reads DAMVIQNPRYQVTQFGKPVTLSCSQTLNHNVMYWYQQKSSQAPKLLFHYYDKDFNNEADTPDNFQSRRPNTSFCFLDIRSPGLGDTAMYLCATSDWTIGNEQFFGPGTRLTVL.

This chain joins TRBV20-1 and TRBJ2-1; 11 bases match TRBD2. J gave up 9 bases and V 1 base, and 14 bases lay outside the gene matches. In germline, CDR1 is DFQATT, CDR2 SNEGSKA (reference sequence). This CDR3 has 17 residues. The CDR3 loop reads CSARALGRTSGGVEQFF. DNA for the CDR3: TGCAGTGCTAGAGCCCTGGGGAGAACTAGCGGGGGTGTTGAGCAGTTCTTC.

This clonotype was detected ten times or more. CDR3 bases: TGTGCCAGCAGTCCCCTACAGGGAAATGAGCAGTTCTTC. This sequence encodes CASSPLQGNEQFF. The chain recombines TRBV6-5 with TRBJ2-1, with D perhaps TRBD1 (6 bases). Trimming cost V 5 bases and J 7 bases, with 12 bases left between them. CDR3 length: 13 residues. Germline V gene data show CDR1 as MNHEY and CDR2 as SVGAGI.

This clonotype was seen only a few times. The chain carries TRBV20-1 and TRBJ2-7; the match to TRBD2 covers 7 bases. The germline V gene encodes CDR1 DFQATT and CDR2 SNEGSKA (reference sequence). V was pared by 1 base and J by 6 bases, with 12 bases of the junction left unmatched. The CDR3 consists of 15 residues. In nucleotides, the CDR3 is TGCAGTGCTAGAGCGAGTAGGGGACTAACCCCCGAGCAGTACTTC. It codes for CSARASRGLTPEQYF.

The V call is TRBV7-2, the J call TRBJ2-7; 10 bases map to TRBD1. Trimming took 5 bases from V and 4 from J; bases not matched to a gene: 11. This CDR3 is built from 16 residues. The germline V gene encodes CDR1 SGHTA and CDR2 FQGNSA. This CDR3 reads CASSPSRDRGLYEQYF. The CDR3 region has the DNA TGTGCCAGCAGCCCGTCCCGGGACAGGGGACTTTACGAGCAGTACTTC.

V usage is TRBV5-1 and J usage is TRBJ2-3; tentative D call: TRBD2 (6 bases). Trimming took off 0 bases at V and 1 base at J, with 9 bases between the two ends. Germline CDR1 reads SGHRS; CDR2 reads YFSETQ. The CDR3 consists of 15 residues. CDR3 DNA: TGCGCCAGCAGCTTGGGGGGGACTCGCACAGATACGCAGTATTTT. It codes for CASSLGGTRTDTQYF.

CDR3 sequence (DNA): TGTGCCAGTTATGACAGGGATGGGGATGAAAAACTGTTTTTT. Protein product: CASYDRDGDEKLFF. The genes are TRBV6-1 and TRBJ1-4; 7 nucleotides match TRBD1. The V gene's germline CDR1 is MNHNS and CDR2 SASEGT. The ends lost 9 bases at V and 6 bases at J; junction bases unmatched: 10. The CDR3 is 14 amino acids.

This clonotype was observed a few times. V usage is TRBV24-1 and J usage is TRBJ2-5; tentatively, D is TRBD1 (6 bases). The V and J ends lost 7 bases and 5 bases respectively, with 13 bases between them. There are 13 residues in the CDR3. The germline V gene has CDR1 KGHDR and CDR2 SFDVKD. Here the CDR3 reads CATSVQGVETQYF. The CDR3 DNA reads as TGTGCCACCAGCGTACAGGGTGTGGAGACCCAGTACTTC.

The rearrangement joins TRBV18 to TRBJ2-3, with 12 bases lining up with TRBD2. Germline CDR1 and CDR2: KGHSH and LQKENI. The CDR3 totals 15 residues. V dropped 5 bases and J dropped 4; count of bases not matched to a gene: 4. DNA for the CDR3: TGTGCCAGCTCAACGACTAGCGGGAGTTCAGATACGCAGTATTTT. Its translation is CASSTTSGSSDTQYF.

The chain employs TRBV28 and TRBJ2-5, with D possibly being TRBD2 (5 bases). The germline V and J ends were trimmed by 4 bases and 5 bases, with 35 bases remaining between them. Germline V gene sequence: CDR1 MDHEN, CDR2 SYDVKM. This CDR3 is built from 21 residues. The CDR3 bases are TGTGCCAGCAGTTATCCCATGGGTCTAGAGGAGGATGGGGATAGCCACGAGACCCAGTACTTC. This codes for CASSYPMGLEEDGDSHETQYF.

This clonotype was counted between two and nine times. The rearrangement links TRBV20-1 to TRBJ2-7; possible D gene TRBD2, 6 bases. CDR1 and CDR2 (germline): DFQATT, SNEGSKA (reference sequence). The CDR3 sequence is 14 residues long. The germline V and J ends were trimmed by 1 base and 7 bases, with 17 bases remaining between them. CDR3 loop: CSARGQMRGGEQYF. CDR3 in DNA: TGCAGTGCTAGAGGACAGATGCGGGGTGGAGAGCAGTACTTC.